The 28 T cell receptor beta chains below were found in one sample sequenced in a study of blood T cell repertoires in COVID-19. Assay used: immunoSEQ multiplex PCR; TCRdb lists only in-frame clones, some missing. Of tens of thousands of clones detected, roughly 88% appear once; the ten largest clones hold approximately 1.3%. Sequencing was performed on peripheral blood. Source of these receptors: a woman at least 80 years old with acute or convalescent COVID-19.

The rearrangement uses TRBV6-5 and TRBJ2-3; D is perhaps TRBD2 (6 bases). Per the germline V gene, CDR1 is MNHEY and CDR2 is SVGAGI. The V end was cut by 2 bases, the J end by 0 bases, with 12 bases between. The CDR3 sequence is 16 residues long. The DNA of the CDR3 is TGTGCCAGCAGTTACGGGGACGGGGGAAGCACAGATACGCAGTATTTT. This sequence encodes CASSYGDGGSTDTQYF.

V is TRBV5-1 and J is TRBJ2-6; D call uncertain. The ends were cut back, 0 bases at V and 0 bases at J, with 7 bases in the middle. CDR1 is SGHRS, CDR2 YFSETQ, per germline. The CDR3 length is 16 residues. The DNA of the CDR3 is TGCGCCAGCAGCTTGGCCCACAGCTCTGGGGCCAACGTCCTGACTTTC. Translation: CASSLAHSSGANVLTF. Full variable domain (remainder filled in from reference TRBV5-1 and TRBJ2-6): KAGVTQTPRYLIKTRGQQVTLSCSPISGHRSVSWYQQTPGQGLQFLFEYFSETQRNKGNFPGRFSGRQFSNSRSEMNVSTLELGDSALYLCASSLAHSSGANVLTFGAGSRLTVL.

This chain uses TRBV6-5 with TRBJ2-1; 7 positions agree with TRBD1. The CDR3 has 15 residues. J was trimmed by 1 base and V by 7 bases; bases with no gene match: 7. Germline V gene lookup returns CDR1 MNHEY and CDR2 SVGAGI. CDR3 sequence (DNA): TGTGCCAGCACCGTAATCAGGGGGTCCTACAATGAGCAGTTCTTC. It is translated as CASTVIRGSYNEQFF.

This chain uses TRBV9 with TRBJ1-1; TRBD1 agrees at 7 bases. The CDR3 is 14 residues long. V lost 4 bases to trimming and J lost 5 bases; unmatched junction nucleotides: 8. CDR1 and CDR2 (germline): SGDLS, YYNGEE. DNA of the CDR3: TGTGCCAGCAGCCCGACAGGGTTGGGAACTGAAGCTTTCTTT. Translation: CASSPTGLGTEAFF.

The genes are TRBV3-1 (or the pseudogene TRBV3-2) and TRBJ1-6; D is possibly TRBD1 (6 bases). Germline V gene sequence: CDR1 LGHDT, CDR2 YNNKEL (reference sequence). The CDR3 totals 16 residues. V lost 0 bases and J lost 8, with 14 bases in between. CDR3 amino acids: CASSQDLPGVYSPLHF. As DNA, the CDR3 is TGTGCCAGCAGCCAAGATCTTCCAGGGGTGTATTCACCCCTCCACTTT.

This sequence joins TRBV28 and TRBJ2-2, with TRBD1 identical over 9 bases. This CDR3 has 15 amino acids. The ends lost 5 bases at V and 5 bases at J; junction bases unmatched: 6. The germline V gene has CDR1 MDHEN and CDR2 SYDVKM. The CDR3 loop is CASSVPGQGTGELFF. The DNA of the CDR3 is TGTGCCAGCAGTGTTCCGGGACAGGGAACCGGGGAGCTGTTTTTT.

The chain has TRBV19 and TRBJ1-1, with a weak D call TRBD1 (5 bases). The CDR3 is 14 amino acids. V lost 8 bases and J 3 bases, leaving 16 bases between the germline ends. CDR1 and CDR2 (germline): LNHDA, SQIVND (reference sequence). The CDR3 region is CASARRGYDTEAFF. As DNA, the CDR3 is TGTGCCAGTGCAAGGAGGGGTTACGACACTGAAGCTTTCTTT. The variable domain in full, completed from reference TRBV19 and TRBJ1-1, reads DGGITQSPKYLFRKEGQNVTLSCEQNLNHDAMYWYRQDPGQGLRLIYYSQIVNDFQKGDIAEGYSVSREKKESFPLTVTSAQKNPTAFYLCASARRGYDTEAFFGQGTRLTVV.

The chain couples TRBV4-1 to TRBJ2-3; D not certain. CDR3 length equals 16 residues. V lost 0 bases and J 4 bases, leaving 14 bases between the germline ends. Germline V CDR1 and CDR2: MGHRA, YSYEKL. The CDR3: CASSQDSFQIPDTQYF. In DNA form, the CDR3 reads TGCGCCAGCAGCCAAGATAGCTTCCAGATCCCAGATACGCAGTATTTT.

The chain links TRBV5-3 to TRBJ1-1; 7 bases align to TRBD1. TRBV5-3 is known as an ORF, though its function is uncertain. The CDR3 is 15 residues long. V dropped 0 bases and J dropped 4; count of bases not matched to a gene: 6. In nucleotides, the CDR3 is TGTGCCAGAAGCTTGGGGCGGCAGGGGGGCACTGAAGCTTTCTTT. Encoded protein: CARSLGRQGGTEAFF.

The gene calls are TRBV6-5 and TRBJ2-7; no reliable D call. Germline V gives CDR1 MNHEY, CDR2 SVGAGI. V was cut by 0 bases and J by 2 bases, with 11 bases left in between. This CDR3 has 15 amino acids. The CDR3: CASSYSSGSPYEQYF. CDR3 nucleotide sequence: TGTGCCAGCAGTTACTCGTCAGGAAGCCCCTACGAGCAGTACTTC.

This chain joins TRBV6-1 and TRBJ1-2; 8 bases match TRBD1. V gave up 4 bases and J gave up 4 bases; unmatched junction bases: 11. The germline V gene has CDR1 MNHNS and CDR2 SASEGT. The CDR3 is 16 residues long. DNA for the CDR3: TGTGCCAGCAGTGCTACCGGGACAGGCTGGGGCTATGGCTACACCTTC. It codes for CASSATGTGWGYGYTF.

The gene calls are TRBV29-1 and TRBJ1-1, with D perhaps TRBD1 (5 bases). This CDR3 is built from 10 residues. Trimming removed 3 bases from V and 10 bases from J, with 9 bases in between. The germline V gene has CDR1 SQVTM and CDR2 ANQGSEA. The CDR3 sequence: CSVDLGRAFF. The CDR3 DNA reads as TGCAGCGTTGATCTGGGGCGAGCTTTCTTT.

V usage is TRBV19 and J usage is TRBJ1-5, with D perhaps TRBD1 (6 bases). The germline V and J ends were trimmed by 4 bases and 5 bases, with 24 bases remaining between them. Germline lookup yields CDR1 LNHDA and CDR2 SQIVND (reference sequence). The CDR3 runs to 18 residues. CDR3 sequence: CASSSPPWARQVYQPQHF. The CDR3 nucleotides are TGTGCCAGTAGTAGTCCCCCGTGGGCGCGACAGGTCTATCAGCCCCAGCATTTT. Full variable domain (missing parts from reference TRBV19 and TRBJ1-5): DGGITQSPKYLFRKEGQNVTLSCEQNLNHDAMYWYRQDPGQGLRLIYYSQIVNDFQKGDIAEGYSVSREKKESFPLTVTSAQKNPTAFYLCASSSPPWARQVYQPQHFGDGTRLSIL.

The chain is built from TRBV3-1 (or the pseudogene TRBV3-2) and TRBJ2-1; TRBD2 matches 13 bases. Losses at the gene ends were 4 bases for V and 7 bases for J; bases not matched to a gene: 7. The CDR3 totals 16 residues. Per the germline V gene, CDR1 is LGHDT and CDR2 is YNNKEL (reference sequence). The CDR3 protein is CASSLGLAGVTNEQFF. The CDR3 DNA reads as TGTGCCAGCAGCCTCGGACTAGCGGGAGTAACAAATGAGCAGTTCTTC.

The chain is built from TRBV29-1 and TRBJ2-7, with 8 bases fitting TRBD2. CDR1 and CDR2 from the germline V gene are SQVTM and ANQGSEA. The CDR3 consists of 12 residues. J gave up 5 bases and V 7 bases, and 7 bases lay outside the gene matches. In nucleotides, the CDR3 is TGCAGCGCCGGGGGGGGTCCCCACGAGCAGTACTTC. It codes for CSAGGGPHEQYF.

V is TRBV3-1 (or the pseudogene TRBV3-2) and J is TRBJ2-7; perhaps TRBD1 as D (5 bases). The ends were cut back, 4 bases at V and 0 bases at J, with 7 bases in the middle. The germline V gene encodes CDR1 LGHDT and CDR2 YNNKEL (reference sequence). There are 13 residues in the CDR3. The chain's CDR3 is CASSRQISYEQYF. CDR3 bases: TGTGCCAGCAGCCGACAGATCTCCTACGAGCAGTACTTC.

V usage is TRBV5-1 and J usage is TRBJ2-3; TRBD2 agrees at 8 bases. After removal of 0 bases from V and 2 bases from J, the junction contained 5 bases not matched to a gene. Looked up from germline, CDR1 is SGHRS and CDR2 is YFSETQ. The length of the CDR3 is 16 residues. In DNA form, the CDR3 reads TGCGCCAGCAGCTTGGGGGCTAGCGGGTACACAGATACGCAGTATTTT. It translates to CASSLGASGYTDTQYF.

This clone was detected once. The rearrangement uses TRBV30 and TRBJ1-1; possible D gene TRBD1, 6 bases. Germline V CDR1 and CDR2: GTSNPN, SVGIG (reference sequence). This CDR3 comprises 12 residues. The ends were cut back, 7 bases at V and 8 bases at J, with 17 bases in the middle. The CDR3: CAFRQVGPEAFF. The CDR3 DNA sequence: TGTGCCTTTCGACAGGTGGGCCCCGAAGCTTTCTTT.

The chain joins TRBV19 to TRBJ1-1, with D unresolved. CDR1 is LNHDA and CDR2 is SQIVND in the germline V gene (reference sequence). V lost 7 bases, J lost 6 bases, and 9 bases lay in between. The CDR3 extends over 11 amino acids. CDR3 amino acids: CASNARAEAFF. Written as DNA, the CDR3 is TGTGCCAGTAATGCGAGGGCTGAAGCTTTCTTT.

The gene calls are TRBV7-2 and TRBJ1-1; TRBD1 might be the D (5 bases). V was cut by 1 base and J by 8 bases, with 14 bases left in between. The CDR3 extends over 14 amino acids. CDR1 SGHTA and CDR2 FQGNSA come from the germline V gene. CDR3 sequence: CASSLGGIPREAFF. CDR3 sequence (DNA): TGTGCCAGCAGCTTAGGGGGCATCCCCAGGGAAGCTTTCTTT.

The chain recombines TRBV19 with TRBJ1-2; 7 bases are shared with TRBD1. Germline CDR1 LNHDA, CDR2 SQIVND (reference sequence). There are 15 residues in the CDR3. V shed 4 bases, J shed 3 bases, and the junction held 8 bases outside the gene matches. The CDR3 nucleotides read TGTGCCAGTAGTACGCCGAGGGACAGTTACTATGGCTACACCTTC. This codes for CASSTPRDSYYGYTF.

CDR3 DNA sequence: TGCGCCAGCAGCTCAACCTTAGCGGGAGGCACAGATACGCAGTATTTT. It is translated as CASSSTLAGGTDTQYF. The V call is TRBV5-1, the J call TRBJ2-3, with TRBD2 matching 9 bases. Trimming cost V 3 bases and J 1 base; bases outside gene matches: 6. This CDR3 region has 16 residues. CDR1 is SGHRS, CDR2 YFSETQ, per germline. Complete variable domain (other parts from reference TRBV5-1 and TRBJ2-3): KAGVTQTPRYLIKTRGQQVTLSCSPISGHRSVSWYQQTPGQGLQFLFEYFSETQRNKGNFPGRFSGRQFSNSRSEMNVSTLELGDSALYLCASSSTLAGGTDTQYFGPGTRLTVL.

V usage is TRBV15 and J usage is TRBJ2-4; 10 nucleotides agree with TRBD2. Trimming took 7 bases from V and 1 from J; bases not matched to a gene: 7. This CDR3 comprises 16 residues. CDR1 is LNHNV, CDR2 YYDKDF, per germline (reference sequence). The CDR3 DNA is TGTGCCACCAAGGCTAGCGGGAGTTGGGCCAAAAACATTCAGTACTTC. Encoded protein: CATKASGSWAKNIQYF.

V gene TRBV5-1 combines with J gene TRBJ2-1, with D uncertain. Germline CDR1 reads SGHRS; CDR2 reads YFSETQ. V was shortened by 4 bases and J by 0 bases, with 17 bases between the two germline ends. This CDR3 contains 17 residues. This CDR3 is CASSSYPDWSSYNEQFF. In nucleotides, the CDR3 is TGCGCCAGCAGCAGCTACCCTGACTGGAGCTCCTACAATGAGCAGTTCTTC.

This clone appeared once. The CDR3 nucleotides read TGTGCCAGCAGCTTAGCGACTACTACCGGAAACATTCAGTACTTC. Its protein product is CASSLATTTGNIQYF. The chain recombines TRBV7-8 with TRBJ2-4; TRBD2 is a possible D gene (5 bases). Deletions cut 0 bases from V and 6 bases from J, with 12 bases between. The CDR3 runs to 15 residues. The germline V gene has CDR1 SGHVS and CDR2 FQNEAQ.

The rearrangement joins TRBV4-1 to TRBJ1-2, with TRBD1 matching 7 bases. CDR1 is MGHRA and CDR2 is YSYEKL in the germline V gene. The CDR3 totals 18 residues. The trim removed 4 bases at V and 4 bases at J, leaving 18 bases unmatched. Written as DNA, the CDR3 is TGCGCCAGCAGCCTTTATGGACAGGTGGGGAGTCAGGGCTATGGCTACACCTTC. Its protein is CASSLYGQVGSQGYGYTF.

The V call is TRBV6-4, the J call TRBJ1-6, with 7 positions matching TRBD1. V lost 6 bases, J lost 10 bases, and 6 bases stayed unmatched. The CDR3 extends over 13 amino acids. Germline values: CDR1 MRHNA, CDR2 SNTAGT. CDR3 sequence reads: CASSPTGESPLHF. The CDR3 DNA sequence: TGTGCCAGCAGCCCCACAGGGGAATCACCCCTCCACTTT.

V and J are TRBV30 and TRBJ1-6; D gene uncertain. Germline V CDR1 and CDR2: GTSNPN, SVGIG (reference sequence). Deletions cut 5 bases from V and 13 bases from J, with 15 bases between. The CDR3 runs 12 residues. The CDR3 nucleotides read TGTGCCTGGGGCCCAGGCCGGTCGCCCCTCCACTTT. Its translation is CAWGPGRSPLHF.